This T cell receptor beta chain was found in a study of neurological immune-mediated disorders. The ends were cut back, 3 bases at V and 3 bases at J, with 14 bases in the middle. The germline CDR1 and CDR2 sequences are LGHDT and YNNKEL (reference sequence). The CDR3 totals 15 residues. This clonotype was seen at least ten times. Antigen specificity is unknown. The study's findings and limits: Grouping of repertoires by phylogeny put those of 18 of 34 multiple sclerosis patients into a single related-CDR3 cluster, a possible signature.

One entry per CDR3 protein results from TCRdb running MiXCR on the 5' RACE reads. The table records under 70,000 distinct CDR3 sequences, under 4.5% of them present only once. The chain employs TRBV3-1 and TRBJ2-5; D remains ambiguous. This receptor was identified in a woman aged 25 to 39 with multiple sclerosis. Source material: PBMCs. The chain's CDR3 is CASSQDGGLKETQYF. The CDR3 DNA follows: TGTGCCAGCAGCCAGGACGGTGGGTTAAAAGAGACCCAGTACTTC.